A selection of T cell receptor beta chains follows, all from one sample in a study of blood T cell repertoires in COVID-19. TCRdb's copy holds only in-frame clones and misses some; the assay was immunoSEQ multiplex PCR. The table has more than 250,000 clones, less than 90% seen once. What was sequenced was peripheral blood. Source of these receptors: a man aged 60 to 75 who had recovered from COVID-19. Each CDR3 is given with its conserved first and last residue. The D gene is left open where the match is weak. Not all rows give a size; the values are once, few, many and, for expanded clones, a class.

v_gene,j_gene,abundance,d_gene,CDR3aa,CDR3nt
TRBV5-1,TRBJ2-5,few,.,CASSYSASETQYF,TGCGCCAGCAGCTACAGTGCTTCGGAGACCCAGTACTTC
TRBV5-6,TRBJ2-3,.,TRBD2,CASSSRTSGRVSDTQYF,TGTGCCAGCAGCTCCCGGACTAGCGGGAGAGTTTCAGATACGCAGTATTTT
TRBV27,TRBJ2-1,.,TRBD2,CASRPRGLAGIGFF,TGTGCCAGCAGACCACGCGGACTAGCGGGGATCGGGTTCTTC
TRBV6-5,TRBJ1-1,.,TRBD1,CASSAQGAVNTEAFF,TGTGCCAGCAGCGCCCAGGGGGCGGTGAACACTGAAGCTTTCTTT
TRBV7-8,TRBJ2-1,.,TRBD1,CASSLTGSTNEQFF,TGTGCCAGCAGTTTGACAGGGTCTACCAATGAGCAGTTCTTC
TRBV7-2,TRBJ2-7,.,TRBD1,CASSLKVVGDSRFGQYF,TGTGCCAGCAGCTTAAAAGTGGTGGGGGACAGTCGTTTCGGGCAGTACTTC
TRBV19,TRBJ2-1,.,.,CASSFDSHEQFF,TGTGCCAGTAGTTTCGACAGCCATGAGCAGTTCTTC
TRBV27,TRBJ2-2,.,TRBD2,CASSPGPGRGLAITGELFF,TGTGCCAGCAGTCCGGGCCCAGGGCGGGGACTAGCGATCACCGGGGAGCTGTTTTTT
TRBV29-1,TRBJ2-1,.,TRBD1,CSGPGTGYNEQFF,TGCAGCGGGCCCGGGACAGGATACAATGAGCAGTTCTTC
TRBV27,TRBJ2-4,.,.,CASAGRVAKNIQYF,TGTGCCAGCGCCGGGAGAGTAGCCAAAAACATTCAGTACTTC
TRBV27,TRBJ1-2,.,.,CASSPGGWYGYTF,TGTGCCAGCAGCCCAGGTGGTTGGTATGGCTACACCTTC
TRBV9,TRBJ2-7,.,.,CASSVLEGAGEQYF,TGTGCCAGCAGCGTGCTCGAGGGGGCGGGGGAGCAGTACTTC
TRBV5-4,TRBJ1-5,once,.,CASSLSRGQPQHF,TGTGCCAGCAGCTTGTCCCGGGGACAGCCCCAGCATTTT
TRBV5-4,TRBJ2-7,once,TRBD2,CASSGGGGATREQYF,TGTGCCAGCAGCGGAGGCGGGGGGGCAACTAGGGAGCAGTACTTC
TRBV11-3,TRBJ2-2,once,.,CASSLGGGRELFF,TGTGCCAGCAGCTTAGGAGGGGGTCGGGAGCTGTTTTTT
TRBV19,TRBJ1-5,.,.,CASSIIAFNQPQHF,TGTGCCAGTAGTATCATCGCGTTCAATCAGCCCCAGCATTTT
TRBV5-4,TRBJ1-3,.,.,CASSSTGISGNTIYF,TGTGCCAGCAGCTCGACAGGCATCTCTGGAAACACCATATATTTT
TRBV5-1,TRBJ2-5,.,TRBD1,CASRRDSSGTQYF,TGCGCCAGCAGGAGGGACAGTTCTGGGACCCAGTACTTC
TRBV7-2,TRBJ2-1,.,TRBD2,CASSFSGSGYNEQFF,TGTGCCAGCAGCTTTAGCGGGAGTGGATACAATGAGCAGTTCTTC
TRBV6-1,TRBJ1-1,.,TRBD1,CASSETGVFYTEAFF,TGTGCCAGCAGTGAAACAGGGGTATTTTACACTGAAGCTTTCTTT
TRBV18,TRBJ1-6,few,TRBD1,CASSQDRSNSPLHF,TGTGCCAGCTCCCAGGACAGGTCTAATTCACCCCTCCACTTT
TRBV6-5,TRBJ2-3,.,TRBD2,CASTDPAGGTDTQYF,TGTGCCAGCACCGACCCGGCGGGAGGCACAGATACGCAGTATTTT
TRBV5-1,TRBJ1-1,.,.,CASSVDSRKSAFF,TGCGCCAGCAGCGTGGACAGTCGGAAGTCGGCTTTCTTT
TRBV19,TRBJ2-1,few,TRBD2,CASSIAETSGKGEQFF,TGTGCCAGTAGTATAGCTGAGACTAGCGGGAAAGGTGAGCAGTTCTTC
TRBV11-2,TRBJ2-4,.,TRBD2,CASSLSAGVFKNIQYF,TGTGCCAGCAGCTTATCTGCGGGGGTTTTCAAAAACATTCAGTACTTC
TRBV3-1/TRBV3-2,TRBJ2-7,.,TRBD2,CASSQGLGRAGESYEQYF,TGTGCCAGCAGCCAAGGATTGGGGCGGGCGGGAGAGTCCTACGAGCAGTACTTC
TRBV27,TRBJ1-2,few,TRBD1,CASRSSGGSGYTF,TGTGCCAGCAGATCTTCAGGGGGCAGTGGCTACACCTTC
TRBV29-1,TRBJ2-3,once,.,CSARTQGTGTDTQYF,TGCAGCGCCCGAACACAGGGTACGGGCACAGATACGCAGTATTTT
TRBV5-6,TRBJ2-7,.,.,CASSLRPQVSEQYF,TGTGCCAGCAGCTTGAGGCCCCAGGTTAGCGAGCAGTACTTC
TRBV3-1/TRBV3-2,TRBJ1-4,.,.,CASSPARGTNEKLFF,TGTGCCAGCAGCCCGGCCCGGGGAACTAATGAAAAACTGTTTTTT
TRBV9,TRBJ2-5,.,TRBD1,CASSSGQSETQYF,TGTGCCAGCAGCTCGGGACAGAGCGAGACCCAGTACTTC
TRBV18,TRBJ1-5,once,.,CASSQEYSNQPQHF,TGTGCCAGCTCACAAGAGTATAGCAATCAGCCCCAGCATTTT
TRBV9,TRBJ2-5,.,TRBD2,CASSRGLAGVRETQYF,TGTGCCAGCAGTAGGGGACTAGCGGGAGTGCGGGAGACCCAGTACTTC
TRBV11-3,TRBJ2-3,.,TRBD1,CASSSDRHTDTQYF,TGTGCCAGCAGCTCGGACAGGCACACAGATACGCAGTATTTT
TRBV27,TRBJ1-1,.,TRBD1,CASSLQGVDTEAFF,TGTGCCAGCAGTTTACAGGGGGTCGACACTGAAGCTTTCTTT
TRBV9,TRBJ2-7,.,.,CASSVEAGSYEQYF,TGTGCCAGCAGCGTAGAGGCGGGGTCCTACGAGCAGTACTTC
TRBV6-1,TRBJ2-7,.,.,CASSETPYEQYF,TGTGCCAGCAGTGAAACACCTTACGAGCAGTACTTC
TRBV5-1,TRBJ1-2,.,.,CASSLDGRPNYGYTF,TGCGCCAGCAGCTTGGACGGGAGACCTAACTATGGCTACACCTTC
TRBV19,TRBJ1-5,.,TRBD1,CASSVTGKVSNQPQHF,TGTGCCAGTAGTGTGACAGGGAAGGTGAGCAATCAGCCCCAGCATTTT
TRBV27,TRBJ1-1,.,.,CASRGAFGGEAFF,TGTGCCAGCCGGGGGGCTTTCGGGGGTGAAGCTTTCTTT
TRBV7-6,TRBJ2-7,few,TRBD1,CASSLRTGATVEQYF,TGTGCCAGCAGCCTTAGGACAGGGGCGACCGTCGAGCAGTACTTC
TRBV7-2,TRBJ1-1,.,TRBD1,CASSRRGQGALNTEAFF,TGTGCCAGCAGCCGTAGGGGACAGGGGGCTCTGAACACTGAAGCTTTCTTT
TRBV5-6,TRBJ2-2,.,.,CASSFGVFNTGELFF,TGTGCCAGCAGCTTCGGTGTGTTCAACACCGGGGAGCTGTTTTTT
TRBV20-1,TRBJ2-3,.,TRBD2,CSARGTDTQYF,TGCAGTGCGCGGGGGACGGATACGCAGTATTTT
TRBV5-6,TRBJ2-5,few,.,CASSLGGSSEETQYF,TGTGCCAGCAGCTTGGGTGGATCCTCGGAGGAGACCCAGTACTTC
TRBV7-9,TRBJ2-7,once,.,CASRTPIYEQYF,TGTGCCAGCAGAACCCCTATCTACGAGCAGTACTTC
TRBV7-2,TRBJ1-4,.,TRBD1,CASSLQGRSEKLFF,TGTGCCAGCAGCCTACAGGGGAGGAGTGAAAAACTGTTTTTT
TRBV19,TRBJ2-2,.,.,CASSVKGNGAGELFF,TGTGCCAGTAGTGTAAAGGGGAACGGAGCCGGGGAGCTGTTTTTT
TRBV18,TRBJ1-1,few,.,CASSPLPRAVEAFF,TGTGCCAGCTCACCGCTACCGAGGGCGGTTGAAGCTTTCTTT
TRBV18,TRBJ2-7,.,.,CASSLSRGTEQYF,TGTGCCAGCTCACTGAGTCGGGGGACCGAGCAGTACTTC
TRBV29-1,TRBJ1-1,.,.,CSALIGGLPEAFF,TGCAGCGCATTGATCGGGGGGTTGCCTGAAGCTTTCTTT
TRBV5-4,TRBJ1-1,.,.,CASRSTLNTEAFF,TGTGCCAGCAGGTCGACTCTGAACACTGAAGCTTTCTTT
TRBV5-1,TRBJ2-4,.,TRBD1,CASSVSGDRTDIQYF,TGCGCCAGCAGCGTATCCGGGGACAGGACGGACATTCAGTACTTC
TRBV7-2,TRBJ1-1,.,.,CASTYRTVNTEAFF,TGTGCCAGCACCTACCGAACTGTGAACACTGAAGCTTTCTTT
TRBV4-1,TRBJ2-1,.,.,CASSQEGGTNPRDEQFF,TGCGCCAGCAGCCAAGAAGGGGGGACTAACCCACGGGATGAGCAGTTCTTC
TRBV18,TRBJ1-1,.,TRBD1,CATTGTGVTEAFF,TGTGCCACCACCGGGACAGGGGTCACTGAAGCTTTCTTT
TRBV4-1,TRBJ2-2,.,TRBD2,CASSQNSGRRTGELFF,TGCGCCAGCAGCCAAAATAGCGGGAGGAGAACCGGGGAGCTGTTTTTT
TRBV28,TRBJ1-1,.,.,CASRRAGLGYNTEAFF,TGTGCCAGCAGGAGGGCGGGACTAGGTTATAACACTGAAGCTTTCTTT